This record looks at one T cell receptor beta chain sequence and its context. Its target is unknown. Germline CDR1 reads SGHVS; CDR2 reads FNYEAQ. This CDR3 is 13 amino acids long. V shed 1 base and J shed 10 bases, with 11 bases lying between them. This sample was included in a study of response to subunit inactivated influenza vaccine. Findings of the study overall: New T cells are recruited in small numbers by each seasonal influenza vaccination, according to the authors' suggestion.

TCRdb reprocessed the RT-PCR reads with MiXCR, giving one entry per CDR3 protein. This sample has fewer than 350,000 distinct CDR3 sequences, with 20% to 25% found just once. The rearrangement joins TRBV7-6 to TRBJ2-1; no firm D call. The TCR sequence derives from a man aged 50 to 75 who received an inactivated influenza vaccine. The sequencing here drew on PBMCs from blood, taken less than 22 months after vaccination. CDR3 in amino acids: CASSLDGEGEQFF. The CDR3 DNA reads as TGTGCCAGCAGCTTAGATGGGGAAGGGGAGCAGTTCTTC.